This is a list of T cell receptor beta chains from one sample in a study of T-cell memory formation after mild COVID-19. TCRdb independently ran MiXCR on the 5' RACE reads; one entry per CDR3 protein. The sample lists more than 300,000 distinct CDR3 sequences, roughly 15% occurring once. Source material: PBMCs or a T cell subset sorted from them (not recorded which). These receptor sequences come from a man younger than 35 who had mild COVID-19 (a few samples of this study predate the infection). Cell type and time point are not known. Both conserved end residues are part of each CDR3. D genes are given only for firm matches. Clone size is given for some rows only: seen once, a few or many times, or a class if the clone is expanded.

V: TRBV7-2
size: .
D: .
J: TRBJ2-2
CDR3: CASSLERFTGELFF
DNA: TGTGCCAGCAGCTTAGAGCGGTTCACCGGGGAGCTGTTTTTT

V: TRBV24-1
size: .
D: TRBD1
J: TRBJ1-2
CDR3: CATNEEGDRGVFDYGYTF
DNA: TGTGCCACCAATGAAGAGGGGGACAGGGGGGTTTTCGACTATGGCTACACCTTC

V: TRBV5-5
size: few
D: TRBD1
J: TRBJ2-1
CDR3: CASSSSTWTGRILNEQFF
DNA: TGTGCCAGCAGCTCTTCCACCTGGACAGGGAGAATCCTCAATGAGCAGTTCTTC

V: TRBV29-1
size: .
D: .
J: TRBJ2-2
CDR3: CSVEGRTTGELFF
DNA: TGCAGCGTTGAGGGACGGACCACCGGGGAGCTGTTTTTT

V: TRBV12-3/TRBV12-4
size: few
D: TRBD2
J: TRBJ2-4
CDR3: CASGQGLVSGIQYF
DNA: TGTGCCAGCGGCCAGGGACTAGTTTCTGGCATTCAGTACTTC

V: TRBV29-1
size: .
D: .
J: TRBJ2-7
CDR3: CSGGYSYEQYF
DNA: TGCAGCGGGGGATACTCCTACGAGCAGTACTTC

V: TRBV5-1
size: .
D: TRBD1
J: TRBJ2-5
CDR3: CASSLDPGTGYETQYF
DNA: TGCGCCAGCAGCTTGGACCCCGGGACAGGGTACGAGACCCAGTACTTC

V: TRBV5-1
size: few
D: .
J: TRBJ1-1
CDR3: CASTPLGDGTEAFF
DNA: TGCGCCAGCACCCCCTTGGGAGATGGCACTGAAGCTTTCTTT

V: TRBV30
size: .
D: .
J: TRBJ2-2
CDR3: CAWSDNTGELFF
DNA: TGTGCCTGGAGTGACAACACCGGGGAGCTGTTTTTT

V: TRBV4-2
size: .
D: TRBD2
J: TRBJ2-1
CDR3: CASSPHPGTSGDEQFF
DNA: TGTGCCAGCAGCCCTCATCCCGGGACTAGCGGAGATGAGCAGTTCTTC

V: TRBV5-1
size: few
D: .
J: TRBJ2-7
CDR3: CASSLEQSPYEQYF
DNA: TGCGCCAGCAGCTTGGAACAGAGTCCCTACGAGCAGTACTTC

V: TRBV18
size: .
D: .
J: TRBJ1-6
CDR3: CASSPSGWRNSPLHF
DNA: TGTGCCAGCTCACCGTCAGGGTGGAGGAATTCACCCCTCCACTTT

V: TRBV6-6
size: .
D: .
J: TRBJ1-4
CDR3: CASRVGVEELFF
DNA: TGTGCCAGCAGGGTGGGGGTAGAAGAACTGTTTTTT

V: TRBV20-1
size: .
D: .
J: TRBJ2-3
CDR3: CSARGPGTAGRTDTQYF
DNA: TGCAGTGCTAGGGGTCCCGGGACAGCGGGCCGCACAGATACGCAGTATTTT

V: TRBV7-6
size: few
D: TRBD1
J: TRBJ2-2
CDR3: CASSAAAGTGAGELFF
DNA: TGTGCCAGCAGCGCCGCCGCCGGGACAGGGGCCGGGGAGCTGTTTTTT

V: TRBV6-5
size: few
D: TRBD2
J: TRBJ2-1
CDR3: CASRSQRGVYLKQFF
DNA: TGTGCCAGCAGGTCACAGCGGGGGGTTTATCTAAAGCAGTTCTTC

V: TRBV5-1
size: few
D: TRBD2
J: TRBJ2-1
CDR3: CASSLALAGGRNEQFF
DNA: TGCGCCAGCAGCTTGGCCCTAGCGGGGGGTAGGAATGAGCAGTTCTTC